This T cell receptor (beta chain) stems from a study of regulatory T cells in long-lasting Graves disease. According to the study, TCR beta libraries were built with iRepertoire HTBI primers and CDR3-region Arm-PCR. A single record per CDR3 protein comes from TCRdb applying MiXCR to the multiplex PCR reads. The sample lists a few hundred thousand distinct CDR3 sequences, around 11% occurring once. Stated time point: newly diagnosed GD, antithyroid drugs for less than 3 months. PBMCs were the source of the RNA used for TCR sequencing. This clonotype appeared many times. V was trimmed by 2 bases and J by 4 bases, leaving 6 bases between them. From germline, CDR1 is SGHTA and CDR2 FQGNSA. The CDR3 is 13 residues long. The same sample was also studied in work on T cells in Graves' hyperthyroidism and ophthalmopathy. Turning to that study: Most clonotypes that expanded in the thyroid above 0.001 also showed up in blood. For ophthalmopathy, model prediction preceded onset by a median roughly 6.5 months.

The sample in question was peripheral blood mononuclear cells (PBMCs), obtained at new diagnosis, from a patient treated with antithyroid drugs. The chain links TRBV7-2 to TRBJ2-1; D call uncertain. The receptor was isolated from a woman younger than 35 with Graves disease. The CDR3 reads CASSLSRYNEQFF. CDR3 sequence (DNA): TGTGCCAGCAGCTTATCTAGATACAATGAGCAGTTCTTC.